Listed below are T cell receptor beta chains from one sample, sequenced in a study of T-cell reconstitution after alpha-beta-depleted transplantation in children. TCRdb analysed the PCR reads with MiXCR anew, one entry per CDR3 protein. The top ten hold about 4.6% of the sample, which has 700,000 to 950,000 distinct CDR3 sequences, approximately 15% seen once. The sequencing here drew on PBMCs, mostly from graft donor cells, taken 360 days after TCRalphabeta/CD19-depleted stem cell transplant. These receptors were taken from a male patient between 10 and 17 years old who had a stem cell transplant for acute lymphoblastic leukemia, so the T cells may come from the graft donor. Each CDR3 is given with its conserved first and last residue. Each record gives: clone size, V gene, D gene, J gene, CDR3 DNA, CDR3 protein. D genes are given only for firm matches. Size is omitted from some rows. Given values are once, few, many or a class for expanded clones.

clone size: NA
V gene: TRBV6-2/TRBV6-3
D gene: NA
J gene: TRBJ2-1
CDR3 DNA: TGTGCCAGCAGTTACTCGCGGAGGGTAGGGGAGCAGTTCTTC
CDR3 protein: CASSYSRRVGEQFF

clone size: NA
V gene: TRBV5-1
D gene: TRBD2
J gene: TRBJ2-7
CDR3 DNA: TGCGCCAGCAGCCACGGACTAGCGGTTATGCCCTCCTACGAGCAGTACTTC
CDR3 protein: CASSHGLAVMPSYEQYF

clone size: few
V gene: TRBV7-6
D gene: NA
J gene: TRBJ2-7
CDR3 DNA: TGTGCCAGCAGCTTAGTTGACGACCAAGGGCAGTACTTC
CDR3 protein: CASSLVDDQGQYF

clone size: few
V gene: TRBV29-1
D gene: TRBD1
J gene: TRBJ2-4
CDR3 DNA: TGCAGCGTGGCACAGGGGGCGGGAAACATTCAGTACTTC
CDR3 protein: CSVAQGAGNIQYF

clone size: few
V gene: TRBV28
D gene: NA
J gene: TRBJ1-1
CDR3 DNA: TGTGCCAGCAGTTTGTTCAGGGCTGAAGCTTTCTTT
CDR3 protein: CASSLFRAEAFF

clone size: few
V gene: TRBV14
D gene: NA
J gene: TRBJ2-7
CDR3 DNA: TGTGCCAGCAGCCAAGATGCGGCAGGTGAATTTGATTACGAGCAGTACTTC
CDR3 protein: CASSQDAAGEFDYEQYF

clone size: NA
V gene: TRBV14
D gene: NA
J gene: TRBJ2-1
CDR3 DNA: TGTGCCAGCAGCCGGAGCTGGAGCTCCTACAATGAGCAGTTCTTC
CDR3 protein: CASSRSWSSYNEQFF

clone size: NA
V gene: TRBV4-1
D gene: TRBD2
J gene: TRBJ2-7
CDR3 DNA: TGCGCCAGCAGCCCCGGACTAGCGGGACTAGCCTACGAGCAGTACTTC
CDR3 protein: CASSPGLAGLAYEQYF

clone size: NA
V gene: TRBV5-5
D gene: NA
J gene: TRBJ2-5
CDR3 DNA: TGTGCCAGCAGCCTCTTCCTTCTGGGGATGCGGGAGACCCAGTACTTC
CDR3 protein: CASSLFLLGMRETQYF

clone size: many
V gene: TRBV15
D gene: NA
J gene: TRBJ2-7
CDR3 DNA: TGTGCCACCAGCAGAGATGAGAAGTCCTACGAGCAGTACTTC
CDR3 protein: CATSRDEKSYEQYF

clone size: few
V gene: TRBV5-6
D gene: NA
J gene: TRBJ2-2
CDR3 DNA: TGTGCCAGCAGCTTCAGTTTGGCCGGGGAGCTGTTTTTT
CDR3 protein: CASSFSLAGELFF

clone size: few
V gene: TRBV24-1
D gene: NA
J gene: TRBJ2-3
CDR3 DNA: TGTGCCTCCTCCGAAGGGGGTTTTTCGGAAGATACGCAGTATTTT
CDR3 protein: CASSEGGFSEDTQYF

clone size: NA
V gene: TRBV5-4
D gene: NA
J gene: TRBJ2-2
CDR3 DNA: TGTGCCAGCAGCCGTTCGGATGACGGGGAGCTGTTTTTT
CDR3 protein: CASSRSDDGELFF

clone size: NA
V gene: TRBV11-3
D gene: NA
J gene: TRBJ2-5
CDR3 DNA: TGTGCCAGCAGCTCCCGGACCAGCGAGTGGGAGACCCAGTACTTC
CDR3 protein: CASSSRTSEWETQYF

clone size: NA
V gene: TRBV11-2
D gene: NA
J gene: TRBJ2-2
CDR3 DNA: TGTGCCAGCAGCCTAACGGCATTCACCGGGGAGCTGTTTTTT
CDR3 protein: CASSLTAFTGELFF

clone size: NA
V gene: TRBV4-2
D gene: NA
J gene: TRBJ2-3
CDR3 DNA: TGTGCCAGCAGCCAAGGGGTAGGGGGAGATTTCACAGATACGCAGTATTTT
CDR3 protein: CASSQGVGGDFTDTQYF

clone size: NA
V gene: TRBV20-1
D gene: TRBD2
J gene: TRBJ2-7
CDR3 DNA: TGCAGTGCTAGTAGCGGGGATTACTACGAGCAGTACTTC
CDR3 protein: CSASSGDYYEQYF

clone size: few
V gene: TRBV24-1
D gene: NA
J gene: TRBJ2-5
CDR3 DNA: TGTGCCACCAGTGATCCAGACAGCCTCGAGACCCAGTACTTC
CDR3 protein: CATSDPDSLETQYF

clone size: NA
V gene: TRBV2
D gene: TRBD2
J gene: TRBJ2-5
CDR3 DNA: TGTGCCAGCAGCCGGGGGGATGGGATCCAAGAGACCCAGTACTTC
CDR3 protein: CASSRGDGIQETQYF

clone size: NA
V gene: TRBV11-2
D gene: NA
J gene: TRBJ1-1
CDR3 DNA: TGTGCCAGCAGCTTAGATAGGGCTTCTGACACTGAAGCTTTCTTT
CDR3 protein: CASSLDRASDTEAFF

clone size: few
V gene: TRBV4-1
D gene: NA
J gene: TRBJ1-2
CDR3 DNA: TGCGCCAGCAGCCTTCGTGATGAGGTCTATGGCTACACCTTC
CDR3 protein: CASSLRDEVYGYTF

clone size: NA
V gene: TRBV7-9
D gene: NA
J gene: TRBJ1-3
CDR3 DNA: TGTGCCAGCAGCTTAATGTGGGCCAGCTCTGGAAACACCATATATTTT
CDR3 protein: CASSLMWASSGNTIYF

clone size: once
V gene: TRBV20-1
D gene: NA
J gene: TRBJ2-1
CDR3 DNA: TGCAGTGCTAGAGAGGGTATTTCCTACAATGAGCAGTTCTTC
CDR3 protein: CSAREGISYNEQFF

clone size: NA
V gene: TRBV29-1
D gene: NA
J gene: TRBJ2-7
CDR3 DNA: TGCAGCGTTCAGGCACAGGCTTTGGAGGAGCAGTACTTC
CDR3 protein: CSVQAQALEEQYF

clone size: NA
V gene: TRBV6-1
D gene: NA
J gene: TRBJ1-2
CDR3 DNA: TGTGCCGTCCGCCGGGGACACCTTAACTATGGCTACACCTTC
CDR3 protein: CAVRRGHLNYGYTF

clone size: NA
V gene: TRBV5-1
D gene: NA
J gene: TRBJ2-2
CDR3 DNA: TGCGCCAGCAGCTTGGCCGGGGGGACAGATAACACCGGGGAGCTGTTTTTT
CDR3 protein: CASSLAGGTDNTGELFF

clone size: few
V gene: TRBV6-5
D gene: TRBD1
J gene: TRBJ1-2
CDR3 DNA: TGTGCCAGCAGTTACCACCCTTCGACAGGGGGAGGCTACACCTTC
CDR3 protein: CASSYHPSTGGGYTF

clone size: many
V gene: TRBV27
D gene: TRBD1
J gene: TRBJ2-7
CDR3 DNA: TGTGCCAGCAGTTTAACCCGGACAGGGTTGTCCTACGAGCAGTACTTC
CDR3 protein: CASSLTRTGLSYEQYF

clone size: few
V gene: TRBV7-9
D gene: NA
J gene: TRBJ2-2
CDR3 DNA: TGTGCCAGCAGCTATACAATCAGGGTCACCGGGGAGCTGTTTTTT
CDR3 protein: CASSYTIRVTGELFF

clone size: few
V gene: TRBV20-1
D gene: NA
J gene: TRBJ2-5
CDR3 DNA: TGCAGTGCAAAAGTACCCGGGACTCCCCAAGAGACCCAGTACTTC
CDR3 protein: CSAKVPGTPQETQYF

clone size: many
V gene: TRBV12-3/TRBV12-4
D gene: TRBD2
J gene: TRBJ2-2
CDR3 DNA: TGTGCCAGCAGTCCGGGACTAGTTTCGGGCACCGGGGAGCTGTTTTTT
CDR3 protein: CASSPGLVSGTGELFF

clone size: NA
V gene: TRBV5-4
D gene: NA
J gene: TRBJ2-7
CDR3 DNA: TGTGCCAGCAACCCCGGTGGCCGCGAAACCTACGAGCAGTACTTC
CDR3 protein: CASNPGGRETYEQYF

clone size: NA
V gene: TRBV6-5
D gene: NA
J gene: TRBJ2-5
CDR3 DNA: TGTGCCAGCAGTTCTAGGGCCCGGGGGGAGACCCAGTACTTC
CDR3 protein: CASSSRARGETQYF

clone size: NA
V gene: TRBV5-1
D gene: NA
J gene: TRBJ1-2
CDR3 DNA: TGCGCCAGCAGCTTCGGAGGGGTGGACTATGGCTACACCTTC
CDR3 protein: CASSFGGVDYGYTF

clone size: many
V gene: TRBV5-1
D gene: TRBD2
J gene: TRBJ2-3
CDR3 DNA: TGCGCCAGCAGCAGGACTAGCGGGAGATACTTGGATACGCAGTATTTT
CDR3 protein: CASSRTSGRYLDTQYF

clone size: NA
V gene: TRBV19
D gene: NA
J gene: TRBJ2-3
CDR3 DNA: TGTGCCAGTACGCAGGGACCGGCGGCAGATACGCAGTATTTT
CDR3 protein: CASTQGPAADTQYF

clone size: NA
V gene: TRBV29-1
D gene: TRBD1
J gene: TRBJ2-5
CDR3 DNA: TGCAGCGCCCCGGAAGGACAGGGGGCGGGGGAGACCCAGTACTTC
CDR3 protein: CSAPEGQGAGETQYF

clone size: few
V gene: TRBV2
D gene: NA
J gene: TRBJ2-3
CDR3 DNA: TGTGCCAGCAGACCACAGGGCTCTAGCACAGATACGCAGTATTTT
CDR3 protein: CASRPQGSSTDTQYF

clone size: NA
V gene: TRBV12-3/TRBV12-4
D gene: NA
J gene: TRBJ1-5
CDR3 DNA: TGTGCCAGCAGCCTTGTATCAGGGTCGCGGCAGCCCCAGCATTTT
CDR3 protein: CASSLVSGSRQPQHF

clone size: few
V gene: TRBV12-3/TRBV12-4
D gene: NA
J gene: TRBJ1-2
CDR3 DNA: TGTGCCAGCAGTTTCGTCAGGGGCGTCTATGGCTACACCTTC
CDR3 protein: CASSFVRGVYGYTF

clone size: few
V gene: TRBV20-1
D gene: TRBD2
J gene: TRBJ2-1
CDR3 DNA: TGCAGTGCTCCCCTAGCGGGAAAGTACAATGAGCAGTTCTTC
CDR3 protein: CSAPLAGKYNEQFF

clone size: NA
V gene: TRBV9
D gene: NA
J gene: TRBJ2-7
CDR3 DNA: TGTGCCAGCAGCGGCGCTTCCCGGGGGGCGGGAGAGCAGTACTTC
CDR3 protein: CASSGASRGAGEQYF

clone size: few
V gene: TRBV12-3/TRBV12-4
D gene: NA
J gene: TRBJ2-5
CDR3 DNA: TGTGCCAGCACCCCATTCTGGGGAACAGAGACCCAGTACTTC
CDR3 protein: CASTPFWGTETQYF

clone size: NA
V gene: TRBV7-9
D gene: NA
J gene: TRBJ2-1
CDR3 DNA: TGTGCCAGCAGCCCGTCCCATTCGAAGACGCAGTTCTTC
CDR3 protein: CASSPSHSKTQFF

clone size: many
V gene: TRBV4-1
D gene: NA
J gene: TRBJ1-1
CDR3 DNA: TGCGCCAGCAGCCAAGAACAGGGAGTGGGTACTGAAGCTTTCTTT
CDR3 protein: CASSQEQGVGTEAFF

clone size: NA
V gene: TRBV28
D gene: TRBD1
J gene: TRBJ1-5
CDR3 DNA: TGTGCCAGCAGTTTGGGGGGACAGGGCTGGCCCCAGCATTTT
CDR3 protein: CASSLGGQGWPQHF

clone size: many
V gene: TRBV12-3/TRBV12-4
D gene: NA
J gene: TRBJ2-2
CDR3 DNA: TGTGCCAGCAGTTTACTGGGCCCGAACACCGGGGAGCTGTTTTTT
CDR3 protein: CASSLLGPNTGELFF

clone size: many
V gene: TRBV20-1
D gene: NA
J gene: TRBJ1-3
CDR3 DNA: TGCAGTGCTAGGGGGAGCTCTGGAAACACCATATATTTT
CDR3 protein: CSARGSSGNTIYF

clone size: few
V gene: TRBV12-3/TRBV12-4
D gene: TRBD2
J gene: TRBJ2-7
CDR3 DNA: TGTGCCAGCAGTTTAAACGGGCGGGAGAACTACGAGCAGTACTTC
CDR3 protein: CASSLNGRENYEQYF

clone size: NA
V gene: TRBV6-4
D gene: NA
J gene: TRBJ2-1
CDR3 DNA: TGTGCCAGCAGTGTCTCGGGCCCTCACAATGAGCAGTTCTTC
CDR3 protein: CASSVSGPHNEQFF

clone size: NA
V gene: TRBV5-1
D gene: TRBD2
J gene: TRBJ2-3
CDR3 DNA: TGCGCCAGCAGCTTGGTGCTAGCGGGAGCTAGCACAGATACGCAGTATTTT
CDR3 protein: CASSLVLAGASTDTQYF

clone size: few
V gene: TRBV15
D gene: NA
J gene: TRBJ2-7
CDR3 DNA: TGTGCCACCAGCAGATCAGGACGCTCGAGGCTCGACGAGCAGTACTTC
CDR3 protein: CATSRSGRSRLDEQYF

clone size: few
V gene: TRBV7-3
D gene: NA
J gene: TRBJ1-2
CDR3 DNA: TGTGCCAGCAGTAGCGACAGGCTACGTGGCTACACCTTC
CDR3 protein: CASSSDRLRGYTF

clone size: few
V gene: TRBV6-1
D gene: TRBD1
J gene: TRBJ2-1
CDR3 DNA: TGTGCCAGCAGTACACCTGGGACAGGGACCAATGAGCAGTTCTTC
CDR3 protein: CASSTPGTGTNEQFF